The rows below give T cell receptor beta chains drawn from one sample of a study of beta chain features in type 1 diabetes. TCRdb's copy holds only in-frame clones and misses some; the assay was immunoSEQ multiplex PCR. The profile shows about 290,000 clones, under 8.5% of them singletons. Sequencing was performed on central memory CD4+ T cells from blood. Receptor source: a woman aged 18-29 years in good health. CDR3s include the opening cysteine and the closing phenylalanine or tryptophan. D genes are given only for firm matches. Clone size appears in some rows only: once, few, many, or a class for an expanded clone.

CDR3aa	CDR3nt	d_gene	v_gene	j_gene	abundance
CASSPLSGGPGDTQYF	TGTGCCAGCTCACCACTTAGCGGGGGGCCGGGGGATACGCAGTATTTT	TRBD2	TRBV18	TRBJ2-3	NA
CASSQLVAGLAKNIQYF	TGTGCCAGCAGCCAGCTGGTAGCCGGACTAGCCAAAAACATTCAGTACTTC	NA	TRBV4-2	TRBJ2-4	NA
CASGGLNSGANVLTF	TGTGCCAGCGGGGGATTAAACTCTGGGGCCAACGTCCTGACTTTC	NA	TRBV25-1	TRBJ2-6	few
CASSVGGGAWEDSPLHF	TGTGCCAGCAGCGTAGGCGGGGGGGCTTGGGAAGATTCACCCCTCCACTTT	NA	TRBV9	TRBJ1-6	few
CASSPSGGRNNEQFF	TGTGCCAGCAGTCCCTCCGGAGGCAGAAACAATGAGCAGTTCTTC	NA	TRBV27	TRBJ2-1	many
CASSQQGAGYEQYF	TGTGCCAGCAGTCAACAGGGGGCCGGCTACGAGCAGTACTTC	TRBD1	TRBV6-5	TRBJ2-7	few
CASSFSGGRAMDTQYF	TGTGCCAGCAGCTTTAGCGGGGGCAGGGCGATGGATACGCAGTATTTT	TRBD2	TRBV11-2	TRBJ2-3	NA
CAWSVTIRTDTQYF	TGTGCCTGGAGTGTAACAATTCGCACAGATACGCAGTATTTT	NA	TRBV30	TRBJ2-3	NA
CASTSGAQDTQYF	TGTGCCAGCACCTCAGGGGCCCAAGATACGCAGTATTTT	NA	TRBV7-3	TRBJ2-3	few
CAWSGGRGGYTF	TGTGCCTGGAGCGGGGGTAGGGGTGGCTACACCTTC	NA	TRBV30	TRBJ1-2	NA
CASSAREGHQETQYF	TGTGCCAGCAGCGCCCGAGAGGGGCACCAAGAGACCCAGTACTTC	NA	TRBV9	TRBJ2-5	once
CASSPRGGTGWAYGYTF	TGTGCCAGCAGCCCGAGGGGAGGGACAGGGTGGGCCTATGGCTACACCTTC	TRBD1	TRBV9	TRBJ1-2	NA
CSVEAQASGPQHF	TGCAGCGTTGAAGCGCAGGCGTCGGGGCCCCAGCATTTT	NA	TRBV29-1	TRBJ1-5	NA
CASSFDSREQFF	TGTGCCAGCAGTTTCGACAGTAGGGAGCAGTTCTTC	NA	TRBV28	TRBJ2-1	many
CASSPRGYQETQYF	TGTGCCAGCAGCCCCCGGGGGTACCAAGAGACCCAGTACTTC	NA	TRBV7-2	TRBJ2-5	NA
CASSLGFRDRATDTQYF	TGTGCCAGCAGCTTGGGATTCCGGGACAGGGCTACAGATACGCAGTATTTT	TRBD1	TRBV11-1	TRBJ2-3	few
CASSQDPQDITEQFF	TGCGCCAGCAGCCAAGATCCCCAGGACATTACTGAGCAGTTCTTC	NA	TRBV4-3	TRBJ2-1	NA
CASSKVSQEPYNEQFF	TGTGCCAGTAGTAAGGTTTCGCAGGAACCCTACAATGAGCAGTTCTTC	NA	TRBV19	TRBJ2-1	NA
CASSPRDRSNTGELFF	TGTGCCAGCAGCCCCCGGGACAGATCGAACACCGGGGAGCTGTTTTTT	TRBD1	TRBV9	TRBJ2-2	NA
CASSKLQGPNTEAFF	TGCGCCAGCAGCAAACTACAGGGGCCGAACACTGAAGCTTTCTTT	TRBD1	TRBV5-1	TRBJ1-1	NA
CASSFTGRADTQYF	TGTGCCAGCAGCTTCACGGGTAGGGCAGATACGCAGTATTTT	NA	TRBV7-8	TRBJ2-3	few
CASRQGGTAQETQYF	TGTGCCAGCAGGCAAGGGGGGACAGCCCAAGAGACCCAGTACTTC	NA	TRBV14	TRBJ2-5	NA
CASSVDPRGNEQYF	TGTGCCAGCAGCGTAGATCCTCGGGGGAACGAGCAGTACTTC	NA	TRBV9	TRBJ2-7	few
CASSQLLAGALTDTQYF	TGCGCCAGCAGCCAACTTCTAGCGGGGGCGCTTACAGATACGCAGTATTTT	TRBD2	TRBV7-3	TRBJ2-3	NA
CASSQMGQSYNEQFF	TGTGCCAGCAGCCAAATGGGACAGAGCTACAATGAGCAGTTCTTC	TRBD1	TRBV7-2	TRBJ2-1	few
CAIPLFVAKGKLFF	TGTGCCATCCCCCTTTTCGTTGCTAAGGGGAAACTGTTTTTT	NA	TRBV10-3	TRBJ1-4	NA
CASSLKSLGASNEQFF	TGTGCCAGCAGCTTAAAGTCCCTAGGTGCGAGCAATGAGCAGTTCTTC	NA	TRBV7-8	TRBJ2-1	few
CATSRDRVYETQYF	TGTGCCACCAGCAGAGATAGGGTTTACGAGACCCAGTACTTC	NA	TRBV15	TRBJ2-5	NA
CASSRAQGSNSPLHF	TGTGCCAGCAGCAGGGCTCAGGGGTCTAATTCACCCCTCCACTTT	NA	TRBV5-4	TRBJ1-6	NA
CASSTRPRSDNEQFF	TGTGCCAGCAGCACTAGACCAAGGTCCGACAATGAGCAGTTCTTC	NA	TRBV7-2	TRBJ2-1	few
CASSLPQGRNEQFF	TGTGCCAGCAGCTTACCACAGGGGAGGAATGAGCAGTTCTTC	NA	TRBV5-4	TRBJ2-1	NA
CASSVATGYEQYF	TGTGCCAGCAGCGTAGCTACAGGTTACGAGCAGTACTTC	NA	TRBV9	TRBJ2-7	few
CASSYTDRGGEQYF	TGTGCCAGCAGCTATACGGACAGGGGTGGCGAGCAGTACTTC	TRBD1	TRBV7-2	TRBJ2-7	NA
CASSPMQLRQSGANVLTF	TGTGCCAGCTCACCGATGCAGCTGCGCCAGTCTGGGGCCAACGTCCTGACTTTC	NA	TRBV18	TRBJ2-6	NA
CASGGLPDTQYF	TGTGCCAGCGGGGGTCTTCCAGATACGCAGTATTTT	NA	TRBV6-6	TRBJ2-3	NA
CASSERSGGNEQFF	TGTGCCAGCAGTGAACGGTCAGGGGGGAATGAGCAGTTCTTC	NA	TRBV6-1	TRBJ2-1	few
CASSFGAGRQETQYF	TGTGCCAGCAGTTTTGGAGCTGGCAGACAAGAGACCCAGTACTTC	NA	TRBV28	TRBJ2-5	NA
CASSPVGATGEQFF	TGTGCTAGCAGCCCCGTGGGGGCCACGGGTGAGCAGTTCTTC	NA	TRBV7-7	TRBJ2-1	NA
CASSLTVSGNTIYF	TGTGCCAGCAGCTTGACAGTCTCTGGAAACACCATATATTTT	NA	TRBV7-8	TRBJ1-3	NA
CASSFTASSYEQYF	TGTGCCAGCAGCTTCACCGCGAGCTCCTACGAGCAGTACTTC	NA	TRBV11-3	TRBJ2-7	many